This is a list of T cell receptor beta chains from one sample in a study of shared clonotypes between healthy human individuals. The protocol was immunoSEQ multiplex PCR, while the TCRdb copy is restricted to in-frame clones and leaves out a portion. The sample includes some 2.4 million clones, approximately 93% seen only once; the top ten take about 0.38%. Material for sequencing was naive CD4+ T cells from PBMCs. These receptors were taken from a man younger than 35 in good health. Some clones in this sample may be carry-over from other donors' samples. Both conserved end residues are part of each CDR3. The order of the fields is D gene, clone size, V gene, J gene, CDR3 protein, CDR3 DNA. D genes are given only for firm matches. Part of the rows lack a size; the others show once, few, many or a class for expanded clones.

D gene: NA; clone size: once; V gene: TRBV5-1; J gene: TRBJ2-5; CDR3 protein: CASSLKQGVETQYF; CDR3 DNA: TGCGCCAGCAGCTTGAAACAGGGTGTCGAGACCCAGTACTTC
D gene: NA; clone size: NA; V gene: TRBV30; J gene: TRBJ2-5; CDR3 protein: CAWSSEGETQYF; CDR3 DNA: TGTGCCTGGAGCAGTGAGGGAGAGACCCAGTACTTC
D gene: NA; clone size: NA; V gene: TRBV14; J gene: TRBJ2-1; CDR3 protein: CASSQGPTLEQFF; CDR3 DNA: TGTGCCAGCAGCCAAGGTCCGACTTTAGAGCAGTTCTTC
D gene: NA; clone size: NA; V gene: TRBV7-2; J gene: TRBJ1-1; CDR3 protein: CASSFGATEAFF; CDR3 DNA: TGTGCCAGCAGCTTCGGGGCCACTGAAGCTTTCTTT
D gene: TRBD1; clone size: NA; V gene: TRBV5-1; J gene: TRBJ1-3; CDR3 protein: CASSFNTGTGSGGIYF; CDR3 DNA: TGCGCCAGCAGCTTCAACACCGGGACAGGGTCGGGTGGCATATATTTT
D gene: NA; clone size: NA; V gene: TRBV4-3; J gene: TRBJ2-3; CDR3 protein: CASSSEGPGLTDTQYF; CDR3 DNA: TGCGCCAGCAGCTCAGAAGGCCCGGGGCTCACAGATACGCAGTATTTT
D gene: NA; clone size: NA; V gene: TRBV2; J gene: TRBJ1-1; CDR3 protein: CASSGLRRNTEAFF; CDR3 DNA: TGTGCCAGCAGTGGTCTTCGAAGGAACACTGAAGCTTTCTTT
D gene: NA; clone size: few; V gene: TRBV28; J gene: TRBJ1-4; CDR3 protein: CASRGFNEKLFF; CDR3 DNA: TGTGCCAGCAGGGGGTTTAATGAAAAACTGTTTTTT
D gene: TRBD1; clone size: NA; V gene: TRBV19; J gene: TRBJ2-3; CDR3 protein: CASSIGRGTDTQYF; CDR3 DNA: TGTGCCAGTAGTATCGGCAGGGGGACAGATACGCAGTATTTT
D gene: NA; clone size: NA; V gene: TRBV7-2; J gene: TRBJ1-6; CDR3 protein: CASSLLQYNSPLHF; CDR3 DNA: TGTGCCAGCAGCTTACTACAGTATAATTCACCCCTCCACTTT
D gene: NA; clone size: NA; V gene: TRBV7-9; J gene: TRBJ2-3; CDR3 protein: CASSLPGTQYF; CDR3 DNA: TGTGCCAGCAGCTTACCCGGTACGCAGTATTTT
D gene: NA; clone size: NA; V gene: TRBV5-4; J gene: TRBJ2-7; CDR3 protein: CASSANRFSYEQYF; CDR3 DNA: TGTGCCAGCAGCGCAAACAGATTCTCCTACGAGCAGTACTTC
D gene: NA; clone size: NA; V gene: TRBV7-6; J gene: TRBJ2-5; CDR3 protein: CASSLNPREETQYF; CDR3 DNA: TGTGCCAGCAGCTTAAACCCCCGGGAAGAGACCCAGTACTTC
D gene: TRBD2; clone size: NA; V gene: TRBV5-4; J gene: TRBJ2-2; CDR3 protein: CASSLEGRAGMNTGELFF; CDR3 DNA: TGTGCCAGCAGCTTGGAAGGGCGAGCGGGGATGAACACCGGGGAGCTGTTTTTT
D gene: TRBD1; clone size: NA; V gene: TRBV7-2; J gene: TRBJ1-2; CDR3 protein: CASSPGTGIPPYGYTF; CDR3 DNA: TGTGCCAGCAGCCCCGGGACAGGGATCCCCCCGTATGGCTACACCTTC
D gene: NA; clone size: NA; V gene: TRBV6-6; J gene: TRBJ2-4; CDR3 protein: CASSPSTGPQYF; CDR3 DNA: TGTGCCAGCAGTCCCTCCACCGGGCCTCAGTACTTC
D gene: NA; clone size: NA; V gene: TRBV2; J gene: TRBJ1-5; CDR3 protein: CASSTLGGHQPQHF; CDR3 DNA: TGTGCCAGCAGTACCTTGGGAGGGCATCAGCCCCAGCATTTT
D gene: NA; clone size: NA; V gene: TRBV7-6; J gene: TRBJ2-7; CDR3 protein: CASSLEYGGEQYF; CDR3 DNA: TGTGCCAGCAGCTTAGAATATGGTGGCGAGCAGTACTTC
D gene: NA; clone size: NA; V gene: TRBV28; J gene: TRBJ1-2; CDR3 protein: CASSSVETYGYTF; CDR3 DNA: TGTGCCAGCAGTTCGGTAGAGACCTATGGCTACACCTTC
D gene: NA; clone size: NA; V gene: TRBV28; J gene: TRBJ2-3; CDR3 protein: CASTGPASTDTQYF; CDR3 DNA: TGTGCCAGCACCGGGCCAGCGAGCACAGATACGCAGTATTTT
D gene: TRBD1; clone size: NA; V gene: TRBV6-5; J gene: TRBJ1-1; CDR3 protein: CASSYPQGAVDTEAFF; CDR3 DNA: TGTGCCAGCAGTTACCCGCAGGGGGCTGTGGACACTGAAGCTTTCTTT
D gene: NA; clone size: NA; V gene: TRBV7-9; J gene: TRBJ1-1; CDR3 protein: CASSVRWVRNTEAFF; CDR3 DNA: TGTGCCAGCAGCGTACGGTGGGTTCGAAACACTGAAGCTTTCTTT
D gene: NA; clone size: NA; V gene: TRBV19; J gene: TRBJ1-1; CDR3 protein: CASSPRALENTEAFF; CDR3 DNA: TGTGCCAGTAGTCCACGCGCCTTGGAGAACACTGAAGCTTTCTTT
D gene: NA; clone size: NA; V gene: TRBV5-1; J gene: TRBJ1-5; CDR3 protein: CASSLGKNQPQHF; CDR3 DNA: TGCGCCAGCAGCTTGGGGAAGAATCAGCCCCAGCATTTT
D gene: NA; clone size: NA; V gene: TRBV5-1; J gene: TRBJ2-3; CDR3 protein: CASSWAALSGTDTQYF; CDR3 DNA: TGCGCCAGCAGTTGGGCGGCCCTATCTGGGACAGATACGCAGTATTTT
D gene: NA; clone size: NA; V gene: TRBV4-3; J gene: TRBJ1-4; CDR3 protein: CASSQGGGANEKLFF; CDR3 DNA: TGCGCCAGCAGCCAAGGAGGGGGGGCTAATGAAAAACTGTTTTTT
D gene: NA; clone size: NA; V gene: TRBV11-2; J gene: TRBJ2-7; CDR3 protein: CASSFSGSYEQYF; CDR3 DNA: TGTGCCAGCAGCTTCAGCGGTTCCTACGAGCAGTACTTC
D gene: NA; clone size: NA; V gene: TRBV5-1; J gene: TRBJ1-2; CDR3 protein: CASTPGDRNYGYTF; CDR3 DNA: TGCGCCAGCACCCCCGGGGACCGAAACTATGGCTACACCTTC